The 7 T cell receptor beta chains presented below share a single source sample, sequenced in a study of T-cell reconstitution after alpha-beta-depleted transplantation in children. Unique molecular identifiers were incorporated into the prepared TCRbeta library. From the PCR reads, TCRdb called clonotypes with MiXCR, one entry per CDR3 protein. The data hold 350,000 to 500,000 distinct CDR3 sequences, with roughly 44% observed a single time. Sequenced here: PBMCs, sampled before TCRalphabeta/CD19-depleted stem cell transplant. These receptors were obtained from a girl aged 2 to 9 with aplastic anemia, due to receive a stem cell transplant.

This clonotype was recorded many times. J is TRBJ2-5 and V is TRBV18; tentatively, D is TRBD1 (6 bases). V lost 6 bases to trimming and J lost 1 base, with 12 bases between them. Germline V CDR1 and CDR2: KGHSH, LQKENI. There are 14 residues in the CDR3. The CDR3 bases are TGTGCCAGCTCTCCTCAGGGGCGCCAAGAGACCCAGTACTTC. Its translation is CASSPQGRQETQYF.

This clonotype was observed at least ten times. The J gene is TRBJ2-2, the V gene TRBV19; D ambiguous. V lost 3 bases, J lost 6 bases, and 8 bases lay in between. The CDR3 runs 13 residues. Germline V gene sequence: CDR1 LNHDA, CDR2 SQIVND (reference sequence). DNA of the CDR3: TGTGCCAGTAGTATTGCAGGCCCCGGGGAGCTGTTTTTT. It yields the protein CASSIAGPGELFF.

The CDR3 region has the DNA TGCGCCAGCAGCTCGACAGGAGGAGCCTACAATGAGCAGTTCTTC. Encoded protein: CASSSTGGAYNEQFF. The V gene is TRBV5-1, the J gene TRBJ2-1; the D gene is possibly TRBD1 (6 bases). This CDR3 has 15 residues. Trimming stripped 3 bases from V and 2 bases from J, with 12 bases between. CDR1 is SGHRS and CDR2 is YFSETQ in the germline V gene.

The chain uses TRBV6-5 and TRBJ2-5, with 8 bases fitting TRBD1. Germline CDR1 is MNHEY and CDR2 is SVGAGI. V shed 4 bases and J 4 bases; nucleotides not matched to a gene: 11. The length of the CDR3 is 16 residues. CDR3 loop: CASSLDRGLELETQYF. The CDR3 region has the DNA TGTGCCAGCAGTTTAGACAGGGGTTTAGAGCTAGAGACCCAGTACTTC.

This clonotype was detected only a few times. V usage is TRBV27 and J usage is TRBJ2-7; 9 bases agree with TRBD2. The CDR3 runs to 15 residues. Germline V lookup: CDR1 MNHEY, CDR2 SMNVEV (reference sequence). V dropped 6 bases and J dropped 2; count of bases not matched to a gene: 8. CDR3 nucleotide sequence: TGTGCCAGCAGGCCGGGACTAGCTGAGACCTACGAGCAGTACTTC. Its translation is CASRPGLAETYEQYF.

The chain uses TRBV20-1 and TRBJ2-3; the D gene could be TRBD1 or TRBD2 (5 bases each). V was clipped by 4 bases and J by 3 bases, with 17 bases between them. Germline V gives CDR1 DFQATT, CDR2 SNEGSKA (reference sequence). The CDR3 extends over 15 amino acids. The CDR3 spells CSATGTPLKTDTQYF. In nucleotides, the CDR3 is TGCAGTGCTACCGGGACGCCTCTAAAGACAGATACGCAGTATTTT.

The genes are TRBV20-1 and TRBJ2-1; 9 nucleotides match TRBD2. Germline CDR1 DFQATT, CDR2 SNEGSKA (reference sequence). The CDR3 sequence is 17 residues long. V lost 4 bases to trimming and J lost 7 bases; unmatched junction nucleotides: 17. CDR3 nucleotides: TGCAGTGCTACCTCCTACGGGCTAGCGGGATTATCGAATGAGCAGTTCTTC. Its protein is CSATSYGLAGLSNEQFF.